This note documents a single T cell receptor beta chain sequence. Method: immunoSEQ multiplex PCR; TCRdb's copy keeps in-frame clones and lacks some. The table shows 200,000 to 250,000 clones, with about 84% occurring only once. The data were taken from a study of blood T cell repertoires in COVID-19. Participants spanned ages roughly 18 to 90 years and resided in roughly 22 US areas. The CDR3 length is 13 residues. Germline assignment: CDR1 LGHDT and CDR2 YNNKEL (reference sequence). Trimming took 0 bases from V and 3 from J, leaving 5 bases between them. The rearrangement uses TRBV3-1 (or the pseudogene TRBV3-2) and TRBJ1-2; D perhaps matches TRBD1 (5 bases). Sequenced input: PBMCs or T cells enriched from blood (not recorded which). This sequence was found in a woman between 40 and 55 years old with acute COVID-19. The CDR3 protein is CASSQDRDYGYTF. CDR3 nucleotide sequence: TGTGCCAGCAGCCAAGACAGGGACTATGGCTACACCTTC.